These 18 T cell receptor beta chains were all obtained from the same sample, sequenced in a study of shared clonotypes between healthy human individuals. The repertoire was sequenced with immunoSEQ multiplex PCR; TCRdb's copy has only in-frame clones and lacks some. The sample contains approximately 2.1 million clones, approximately 93% of which appear only once. Sequenced input: naive CD4+ T cells from PBMCs. Subset noted: CD45RA+ positively selected. The receptors were gathered from a man in his late teens or twenties in good health. Some clones in this sample may be carry-over from other donors' samples.

The chain is built from TRBV5-4 and TRBJ2-5, with TRBD2 identical over 8 bases. Germline V CDR1 and CDR2: SGHNT, YYREEE (reference sequence). This CDR3 contains 14 residues. Germline trimming cut 1 base from V and 5 bases from J; bases unmatched to any gene: 4. CDR3 coding DNA: TGTGCCAGCAGCTTGTCGGGCGGGAGGGAGACCCAGTACTTC. This codes for CASSLSGGRETQYF.

V gene TRBV4-2 combines with J gene TRBJ2-5, with 10 bases matching TRBD2. This CDR3 has 15 residues. V shed 0 bases, J shed 4 bases, and the junction held 2 bases outside the gene matches. Germline V gives CDR1 LGHNA, CDR2 YNFKEQ. The CDR3 is CASSQESGRGETQYF. DNA of the CDR3: TGTGCCAGCAGCCAAGAGAGCGGGAGGGGAGAGACCCAGTACTTC.

In this sample, this clone turned up once. The rearrangement links TRBV5-4 to TRBJ2-7; D gene ambiguous. Germline CDR1 and CDR2: SGHNT and YYREEE (reference sequence). The CDR3 length is 11 residues. Trimming removed 4 bases at V and 3 bases at J, with 5 bases between. DNA of the CDR3: TGTGCCAGCAGCATCGACTACGAGCAGTACTTC. Amino acid sequence: CASSIDYEQYF.

V is TRBV27 and J is TRBJ2-7; 7 bases map to TRBD1. The CDR3 loop spans 15 amino acids. Looked up from germline, CDR1 is MNHEY and CDR2 is SMNVEV (reference sequence). V lost 6 bases, J lost 0 bases, and 8 bases stayed unmatched. The CDR3 coding sequence is TGTGCCAGCAGCGCAGACAGGGATCGCTCCTACGAGCAGTACTTC. It encodes CASSADRDRSYEQYF.

The chain carries TRBV9 and TRBJ1-4; 9 bases map to TRBD1. Germline assignment: CDR1 SGDLS and CDR2 YYNGEE. This CDR3 has 15 residues. V was pared by 4 bases and J by 5 bases, with 6 bases of the junction left unmatched. CDR3 DNA sequence: TGTGCCAGCAGCTCCCGGACAGGGGAAAATGAAAAACTGTTTTTT. Protein product: CASSSRTGENEKLFF.

The chain recombines TRBV28 with TRBJ2-3; 7 bases align to TRBD1. The junction had 8 bases not matched to a gene; V was cut back by 3 bases and J by 2 bases. From germline, CDR1 is MDHEN and CDR2 SYDVKM. The CDR3 is made up of 16 amino acids. The chain's CDR3 is CASSFRTGRTTDTQYF. The CDR3 DNA sequence: TGTGCCAGCAGTTTTCGGACAGGCAGAACCACAGATACGCAGTATTTT.

This clone was counted a single time. The V and J genes are TRBV5-6 and TRBJ2-3, with 7 bases aligning to TRBD2. Losses at the gene ends were 5 bases for V and 5 bases for J; bases not matched to a gene: 14. Germline V gene data show CDR1 as SGHDT and CDR2 as YYEEEE. The CDR3 is 16 amino acids. The CDR3 protein is CASRLLGREFRDTQYF. In DNA, the CDR3 is TGTGCCAGCAGGCTTCTGGGGCGGGAGTTTAGAGATACGCAGTATTTT.

V usage is TRBV21-1 and J usage is TRBJ2-7; the D call in the table, TRBD1, was not verified against the DNA. TRBV21-1 is annotated as a pseudogene. The CDR3 is 16 amino acids. This CDR3 reads CASSKRRWTGGDEQYF. CDR3 DNA sequence: TGTGCCAGCAGCAAAAGACGCTGGACAGGGGGAGACGAGCAGTACTTC.

CDR3 DNA sequence: TGCGCCAGCAGCTCAGAGGGACAGGCAAGAAGGGGCTACACCTTC. Protein: CASSSEGQARRGYTF. This chain connects TRBV5-1 to TRBJ1-2; 8 nucleotides align to TRBD1. The CDR3 covers 15 residues. Germline-derived CDR1 and CDR2 are SGHRS and YFSETQ. With V trimmed by 3 bases and J by 8 bases, 12 bases remained unmatched.

J is TRBJ1-2 and V is TRBV5-1; D gene unclear. The V gene lost 4 bases and the J gene lost 4 bases, with 17 bases spanning the gap. In germline, CDR1 is SGHRS, CDR2 YFSETQ. This CDR3 region has 15 residues. In nucleotides, the CDR3 is TGCGCCAGCAGCCAGACCCCACAAGCCATCTATGGCTACACCTTC. Translated: CASSQTPQAIYGYTF.

For this clone: Distinct nucleotide sequences in the sample also encode this CDR3. The rearrangement links TRBV19 to TRBJ2-3, with 11 nucleotides matching TRBD2. Germline CDR1 reads LNHDA; CDR2 reads SQIVND (reference sequence). V was pared by 8 bases and J by 3 bases, with 4 bases of the junction left unmatched. The CDR3 sequence is 14 residues long. The DNA of the CDR3 is TGTGCCAGTCGTACTAGCGGGAGTACAGATACGCAGTATTTT. Translation: CASRTSGSTDTQYF.

The V gene is TRBV28, the J gene TRBJ1-5, with TRBD1 matching 7 bases. Germline V CDR1 and CDR2: MDHEN, SYDVKM. The CDR3 consists of 14 residues. The trim removed 7 bases at V and 6 bases at J, leaving 9 bases unmatched. DNA for the CDR3: TGTGCCAGCAAAACCGACAGGGTGGCTCAGCCCCAGCATTTT. Its translation: CASKTDRVAQPQHF.

The chain is built from TRBV11-2 and TRBJ2-5; 8 bases are a match to TRBD2. From germline, CDR1 is SGHAT and CDR2 FQNNGV. V dropped 2 bases and J dropped 5; count of bases not matched to a gene: 10. The CDR3 loop spans 16 amino acids. The CDR3 spells CASSLMRAGGGETQYF. In nucleotides, the CDR3 is TGTGCCAGCAGCTTAATGCGCGCGGGAGGCGGGGAGACCCAGTACTTC. Combining the CDR3 with reference TRBV11-2 and TRBJ2-5 gives the whole variable domain EAGVAQSPRYKIIEKRQSVAFWCNPISGHATLYWYQQILGQGPKLLIQFQNNGVVDDSQLPKDRFSAERLKGVDSTLKIQPAKLEDSAVYLCASSLMRAGGGETQYFGPGTRLLVL.

This chain joins TRBV28 and TRBJ2-7, with D possibly TRBD1 on 5 matching bases. This CDR3 contains 12 residues. Trimming pared 5 bases from V and 6 bases from J, leaving 11 bases between. Germline CDR1 is MDHEN and CDR2 is SYDVKM. This chain's CDR3 is CASSETRVEQYF. The CDR3 DNA sequence: TGTGCCAGCAGTGAAACCAGGGTCGAGCAGTACTTC.

The rearrangement links TRBV19 to TRBJ2-1; TRBD2 agrees at 8 bases. V lost 8 bases, J lost 3 bases, and 9 bases stayed unmatched. Germline V lookup: CDR1 LNHDA, CDR2 SQIVND (reference sequence). The CDR3 is made up of 15 amino acids. The CDR3 reads CASRKAGEDYNEQFF. The CDR3 DNA reads as TGTGCCAGTCGGAAAGCGGGAGAAGACTACAATGAGCAGTTCTTC.

The chain carries TRBV27 and TRBJ1-1, with D perhaps matching TRBD1 (5 bases). The CDR3 covers 17 residues. Germline assignment: CDR1 MNHEY and CDR2 SMNVEV (reference sequence). The V end lost 5 bases, the J end lost 6 bases, and 25 bases lay between the germline ends. The CDR3 sequence is CASSIIGDDKGLAEAFF. The DNA of the CDR3 is TGTGCCAGCAGTATTATTGGGGATGACAAGGGGCTCGCTGAAGCTTTCTTT.

The CDR3 here is CASSLMTNTEAFF. The CDR3 nucleotides read TGTGCCAGCAGCTTAATGACGAACACTGAAGCTTTCTTT. This chain joins TRBV7-9 and TRBJ1-1; no definite D call. Between the trimmed V and J ends, which lost 2 bases and 1 base, there was a span of 5 bases. Looked up from germline, CDR1 is SEHNR and CDR2 is FQNEAQ (reference sequence). The CDR3 covers 13 residues.

This chain connects TRBV14 to TRBJ2-1; TRBD2 is a possible D gene (5 bases). Germline V gene sequence: CDR1 SGHDN, CDR2 FVKESK. Trimming stripped 6 bases from V and 7 bases from J, with 10 bases between. CDR3 length: 12 residues. The CDR3 sequence is CASSAEGNEQFF. CDR3 coding DNA: TGTGCCAGCAGTGCCGAGGGTAATGAGCAGTTCTTC.